This T cell receptor beta chain was profiled in a study of OX40 agonist ivuxolimab in advanced cancers. Turning to the study itself: From 23 to 79 years was the age range, with a mean of about 56 years, and roughly 83% were male. Previous treatment with anti-PD-1, anti-PD-L1 or anti-CTLA-4 therapy was allowed; about 37% had received some. Three patients, one with hepatocellular carcinoma and two with cutaneous melanoma, achieved partial responses.

CDR1 and CDR2 from the germline V gene are SGHNT and YYREEE (reference sequence). Trimming took off 0 bases at V and 2 bases at J, with 5 bases between the two ends. The CDR3 is made up of 13 amino acids. Using immunoSEQ multiplex PCR, the repertoire was profiled, and TCRdb retains in-frame clones only, with some absent. This table has around 65,000 clones, 92% appearing once. In the case of this clone: Its antigen is not identified.

Study outcomes and limitations: On average, CD8+ T cells had more expanded clones than CD4+.

This chain joins TRBV5-4 and TRBJ1-2; perhaps TRBD1 as D (5 bases). This receptor was obtained from an adult with an advanced solid tumor such as melanoma, head and neck, liver or kidney cancer. The material sequenced was CD4+ or CD8+ T cells sorted from blood, taken in a trial of the OX40 agonist ivuxolimab. CDR3 sequence (DNA): TGTGCCAGCAGCTTGGAGGGGAACTATGGCTACACCTTC. Amino acid sequence: CASSLEGNYGYTF.